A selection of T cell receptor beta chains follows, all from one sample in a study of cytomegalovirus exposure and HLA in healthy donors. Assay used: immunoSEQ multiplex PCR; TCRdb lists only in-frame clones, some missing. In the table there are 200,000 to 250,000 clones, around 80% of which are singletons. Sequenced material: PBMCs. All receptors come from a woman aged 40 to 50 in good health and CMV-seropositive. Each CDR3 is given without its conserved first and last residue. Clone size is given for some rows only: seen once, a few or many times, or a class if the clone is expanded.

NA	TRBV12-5	ASGFGGGRGNIQY
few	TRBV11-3	ASSLGGQVYNEQF
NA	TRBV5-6	ASSFISRNYEQY
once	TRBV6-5	ASSDRVVGQY
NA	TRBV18	ASSPPSGNTIY
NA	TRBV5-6	ASSAAGGWNEQF
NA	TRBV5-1	ASTKTGEDEKLF
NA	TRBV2	ASSERLADTEAF
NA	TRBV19	ASSISADSYYEQY
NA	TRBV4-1	ASSQAYQETQY
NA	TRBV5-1	ASSSLGGGAVEAQY
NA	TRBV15	ATSRDRWREGKRTDTQY
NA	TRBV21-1	ASSKVNERVYNEQF
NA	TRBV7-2	ASSLRGGRKDVGGYT
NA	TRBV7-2	ASSSSSGPGELF
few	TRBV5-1	ASSLGSWAGNTGELF
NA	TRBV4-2	ASSQRNTYGNYGYT
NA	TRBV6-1	ASSVETGTEAF
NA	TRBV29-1	SVREGQGIGGYT
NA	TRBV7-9	ASSLQGSQYNEQF
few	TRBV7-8	ASSLGQGAGYT
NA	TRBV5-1	ASSSQGGSGGYT